This TCR beta chain emerged from a study of shared clonotypes between healthy human individuals (TCRdb year 2020). Looking at the study overall: The cohort comprised a couple of women and a few men aged 18 to 49 years. For each donor, CD4 naive and CD4 memory were each run on three plates, CD8 naive on two plates, and CD8 memory on one plate. To estimate repertoire size and how much clonotypes are shared between individuals, the study performed deep sequencing of blood TCR repertoires from a few healthy adults. To increase sequencing depth and limit assay-specific biases, different laboratories used diverse techniques to prepare libraries and sequence TCR repertoires. Each donor's leukapheresis produced roughly between about 0.8 and 8.9 billion PBMCs.

CD8 naive samples were CD45RO-negative cells positively selected for CCR7, giving a CD45RA+CCR7+ population that excluded TemRA cells. The donors were healthy, HIV-negative adults who had no recently reported acute infections or vaccinations. Every donor was a Caucasian adult residing in Nashville, Tennessee, USA. After blood collection by leukapheresis, PBMCs were isolated using Ficoll-Histopaque density gradient centrifugation and then cryopreserved in the vapor phase of liquid nitrogen. Analytical flow cytometry was used to check the purity and quantity of every magnetically sorted T cell population. Each sorted fraction had its genomic DNA isolated and then quantified by UV absorbance on a Nanodrop 2000c. TCR CDR3 regions were amplified from genomic DNA by multiplex PCR using the deep immunoSEQ assay. Extracted genomic DNA from each cell subset was spread evenly across all wells of several immunoSEQ 96-well plates, with each plate serving as a replicate. For sorted subsets, each replicate PCR was loaded with 200 ng genomic DNA, equivalent to approximately 33,000 T cell genomes. Purified libraries were quantified with a Qubit 3.0 fluorometer, sized on a Bioanalyzer 2100, and re-quantified with the KAPA Library Quantification kit. Every immunoSEQ 96-well plate was sequenced on a dedicated single-read 150-cycle Illumina NextSeq 550 flow cell. Processing in the source paper ran as follows. Because only junctional sequences without quality scores were contained in the immunoSEQ output, filtering matching that applied to full-length reads could not be performed. To assign V/J genes and CDR3, sequences were annotated against IMGT germline references using PyIR, a Python wrapper for IgBLAST v1.9. Reads were removed for weak V/J assignments (E-value above 1e-6), missing CDR3, stop codons, out-of-frame junctions, or ambiguous translated residues. V3J clonotypes were defined as sequences sharing an identical inferred V gene, J gene, and CDR3 amino acid sequence. Percentage overlap between repertoires was calculated by dividing the number of shared unique clonotypes by the size of the smaller repertoire. Richness of each repertoire was evaluated using RTK rarefaction, the Chao1 estimator, and Recon v2.1 estimates of unobserved clonotypes. Generation probabilities for all TCRbeta clonotypes obtained by the gDNA method from several donors were computed using OLGA. Not all clones reach the TCRdb copy of this immuneACCESS table, which keeps in-frame sequences only. Checked studies attribute under half of the gap to unresolved V genes and leave the rest unexplained. V and J calls and clone size are those listed in that table; D and trimming were worked out from the DNA. The sample includes about 1.9 million clones, with approximately 92% observed a single time. The biggest ten clones account for 1.5% to 2% of the sample.

Study-wide findings and limitations: Naive subsets generally had larger estimated clonotype richness than memory subsets did. Sampling was restricted to blood, and TCR repertoires in tissues likely differ from the TCR repertoires found in blood. Compared with non-shared clonotypes, the clonotypes found in all four sorted-subset donors had higher generation probabilities. When a handful of donors were compared, the shared fraction of clonotypes was around 5.1% for naive CD4, roughly 3.3% for naive CD8, 2% to 2.5% for memory CD4, and 0.35% to 0.4% for memory CD8. Incomplete sequencing was indicated by rarefaction of sorted-subset datasets, despite the large sequencing depth. The small number of donors limited the genetic and exposure-history diversity represented. Based on pairwise subsampling, the degree of clonotype sharing among donors was expected to be affected by sequencing depth.

Germline trimming amounts to 5 bases on V and 0 bases on J, with 10 as the count of junction bases outside the gene matches. Taken from the germline V gene (reference sequence), the CDR1 and CDR2 loops are SEHNR and FQNEAQ. Including the terminal cysteine and phenylalanine, the CDR3 comprises 18 residues. Solely the CDR3 DNA is kept, with 54 bases framed from the first base. Details on this clone: The clone's antigen remains unknown. Base qualities are not recorded, but no much larger clone differs from it by a single base.

Material for sequencing was naive CD8+ T cells from PBMCs. Sample cell subset or site, as interpreted from the label and publication: CD45RA+CCR7+. The sequence derives from a man younger than 35 in good health. Some clones in this sample may be carry-over from other donors' samples. Recombination joined TRBV7-9 with TRBJ2-1; 10 bases in between match TRBD2. The DNA reads as follows: TGTGCCAGCAGCCCACGGACTAGCGGATTAAGCTCCTACAATGAGCAGTTCTTC. Translated, it reads CASSPRTSGLSSYNEQFF.